Listed below are T cell receptor beta chains from one sample, sequenced in a study of T cell responses to AZD1222 COVID-19 vaccine. The assay was immunoSEQ multiplex PCR, and TCRdb's table has in-frame clones only and misses some. There are around 160,000 clones in the sample; roughly 90% occur only once, and more than 5.5% lies in the top ten. Sequenced here: peripheral blood, sampled on day 0 of AZD1222 vaccination. These receptors were obtained from an adult in good health. Each CDR3 is given with its conserved first and last residue. The order of the fields is clone size, V gene, D gene, J gene, CDR3 DNA, CDR3 protein. A D gene is named only where the DNA matches it firmly. Some rows mark clone size as missing; the rest say once, few, many or name a class of expanded clone.

>few|TRBV25-1|.|TRBJ2-7
TGTGCCAGCAGTGAATCTGGCCTTTCCGAGCAGTACTTC
CASSESGLSEQYF
>.|TRBV5-1|.|TRBJ1-1
TGCGCCAGCAGCTTGGTAGGCATGAACACTGAAGCTTTCTTT
CASSLVGMNTEAFF
>once|TRBV6-2/TRBV6-3|TRBD2|TRBJ2-1
TGTGCCAGCAGTAGGACTAGCGGGAGGGCCCGCTCCTACAATGAGCAGTTCTTC
CASSRTSGRARSYNEQFF
>.|TRBV7-6|.|TRBJ2-3
TGTGCCAGCAGCTTAGGCCCGGGGAATCTGGCAGATACGCAGTATTTT
CASSLGPGNLADTQYF
>.|TRBV5-6|.|TRBJ2-3
TGTGCCAGCAGGTACAGGGAAATCAGGACAGATACGCAGTATTTT
CASRYREIRTDTQYF
>.|TRBV30|.|TRBJ1-2
TGTGCCTTGCTAGGCCCGGGACAAAAGTATGGCTACACCTTC
CALLGPGQKYGYTF
>.|TRBV10-3|TRBD1|TRBJ2-5
TGTGCCATCAGTGAGACCCGACAGGGGGACCCGTACTTC
CAISETRQGDPYF
>.|TRBV4-2|.|TRBJ1-6
TGTGCCAGCAGCCAATACCCTCGGGGGCCGAGGTCACCCCTCCACTTT
CASSQYPRGPRSPLHF
>few|TRBV29-1|TRBD2|TRBJ2-1
TGCAGCGTTCCCCGACTAGCGGGAGACCACAATGAGCAGTTCTTC
CSVPRLAGDHNEQFF
>.|TRBV11-1|.|TRBJ2-1
TGTGCCAGCAGCTTAGTGGCCCCCCCTTACAATGAGCAGTTCTTC
CASSLVAPPYNEQFF
>.|TRBV27|.|TRBJ2-7
TGTGCCAGCAGCAAGGGAGGGGGTTCCCCCTACGAGCAGTACTTC
CASSKGGGSPYEQYF
>.|TRBV21-1|.|TRBJ1-5
TGTGCCAGCAGGCTCGCTAGCACAGGGGGGGCCAATCAGCCCCAGCATTTT
CASRLASTGGANQPQHF
>.|TRBV30|.|TRBJ2-3
TGTGCCTGGCAGGGTGCAGATACGCAGTATTTT
CAWQGADTQYF
>.|TRBV2|.|TRBJ2-1
TGTGCCAGCAGTGAGGGTTTTTCTCAAAATGAGCAGTTCTTC
CASSEGFSQNEQFF
>.|TRBV28|.|TRBJ1-5
TGTGCCAGCAGTCCCACTGAGGGCAGGCACAATCAGCCCCAGCATTTT
CASSPTEGRHNQPQHF
>.|TRBV7-7|TRBD1|TRBJ2-7
TGTGCTAGCAGCTTAGACAGGGTCGGCGAGCAGTACTTC
CASSLDRVGEQYF
>.|TRBV7-9|TRBD1|TRBJ2-3
TGTGCCAGCAGCTCTGAATACCAGGGGGCGTCAGATACGCAGTATTTT
CASSSEYQGASDTQYF
>.|TRBV5-5|.|TRBJ1-6
TGTGCCAGCAGCGGGGAAACAGGGACCTGGATTTCACCCCTCCACTTT
CASSGETGTWISPLHF
>.|TRBV19|TRBD2|TRBJ2-6
TGTGCCAGTAGTATAGTGGGAGGTAGCGGGAGGGCCGGTCCCCTCTCTGGGGCCAACGTCCTGACTTTC
CASSIVGGSGRAGPLSGANVLTF
>.|TRBV19|.|TRBJ2-3
TGTGCCAGTAAGAGCGGAGATACGCAGTATTTT
CASKSGDTQYF
>.|TRBV5-5|.|TRBJ1-5
TGTGCCAGCAGCTTAGGGGGGAGTGGTCAGCCCCAGCATTTT
CASSLGGSGQPQHF
>.|TRBV7-9|.|TRBJ1-3
TGTGCCAGCAGCGCCAGACAGGAAGGCTCTGGAAACACCATATATTTT
CASSARQEGSGNTIYF
>.|TRBV7-3|.|TRBJ2-2
TGTGCCAGCAGCTTACGTGCCAACACCGGGGAGCTGTTTTTT
CASSLRANTGELFF
>.|TRBV30|.|TRBJ1-3
TGTGCCTGGAGTACAGGGTCCGGAAACACCATATATTTT
CAWSTGSGNTIYF
>.|TRBV12-3/TRBV12-4|TRBD1|TRBJ1-5
TGTGCCAGCAGGACAGGGGACCAGCCCCAGCATTTT
CASRTGDQPQHF
>.|TRBV6-1|TRBD1|TRBJ1-4
TGTGCCAGCAGTGAATGGGCCCCGGGACAGGGGAATGAAAAACTGTTTTTT
CASSEWAPGQGNEKLFF
>few|TRBV6-2/TRBV6-3|TRBD2|TRBJ2-1
TGTGCCAGCAGTCGCCAAAGCCGACTAGCGGGGGACAATGAGCAGTTCTTC
CASSRQSRLAGDNEQFF
>.|TRBV6-5|TRBD1|TRBJ2-7
TGTGCCAGCAGTTACTTCGGGACAGGGCGGTACGAGCAGTACTTC
CASSYFGTGRYEQYF
>few|TRBV11-2|.|TRBJ2-7
TGTGCCAGCAGTTGGTCAGGCGTCGACGAGCAGTACTTC
CASSWSGVDEQYF
>.|TRBV27|TRBD1|TRBJ1-2
TGTGCCAGCAGTCCTGGGACAGGATCTTATTATGGCTACACCTTC
CASSPGTGSYYGYTF